These 22 T cell receptor beta chains originate from one sample sequenced in a study of response to subunit inactivated influenza vaccine. MiXCR, run by TCRdb on the RT-PCR reads, gives a single entry per CDR3 protein. Of hundreds of thousands of distinct CDR3 sequences in the sample, approximately 10% were seen once. These records were also assigned to another study, of T cells expressing NK-cell markers. This second study notes: UMI-tagged 5'RACE template switching yielded the TCR beta cDNA.

Sequenced here: PBMCs from blood, sampled on the day of vaccination. The receptors come from a man aged 50-60 years who received an inactivated influenza vaccine.

This clonotype was counted at least ten times. The V and J genes are TRBV25-1 and TRBJ1-2; D not resolved. The ends were cut back, 2 bases at V and 8 bases at J, with 9 bases in the middle. CDR3 length: 12 amino acids. Germline lookup yields CDR1 MGHDK and CDR2 SYGVNS. In DNA, the CDR3 is TGTGCCAGCAGTGAACCGGGGTACGGCTACACCTTC. Translated: CASSEPGYGYTF.

This clonotype was seen more than once but under ten times. The chain is built from TRBV7-2 and TRBJ2-1, with 11 bases aligning to TRBD1. CDR1 is SGHTA, CDR2 FQGNSA, per germline. The CDR3 contains 15 residues. After removal of 2 bases from V and 8 bases from J, the junction contained 5 bases not matched to a gene. CDR3 in DNA: TGTGCCAGCAGCTTACCGGGACAGGGGGGGCATGAGCAGTTCTTC. The encoded protein is CASSLPGQGGHEQFF.

The rearrangement joins TRBV12-3 or TRBV12-4 to TRBJ2-1; 13 positions match TRBD2. The ends lost 6 bases at V and 7 bases at J; junction bases unmatched: 3. The CDR3 consists of 14 residues. CDR3 sequence reads: CASRGTSGINEQFF. The DNA for the CDR3 is TGTGCCAGCAGAGGGACTAGCGGGATAAATGAGCAGTTCTTC.

This clonotype was detected a few times. The V and J genes are TRBV10-2 and TRBJ2-3, with D possibly TRBD1 on 6 matching bases. The V end was cut by 7 bases, the J end by 0 bases, with 11 bases between. The CDR3 has 14 residues. CDR1 WSHSY and CDR2 SAAADI come from the germline V gene. The CDR3 DNA reads as TGCGCCAGCAAGCAGGGGCTTAGCACAGATACGCAGTATTTT. Amino acids: CASKQGLSTDTQYF.

In this sample, this clonotype turned up a few times. The V call is TRBV24-1, the J call TRBJ1-4, with a possible D match to TRBD1 (6 bases). Per the germline V gene, CDR1 is KGHDR and CDR2 is SFDVKD. The CDR3 totals 14 residues. Trimming pared 7 bases from V and 5 bases from J, leaving 13 bases between. The CDR3 loop reads CATSAGGPNEKLFF. CDR3 DNA: TGTGCCACCAGCGCCGGGGGGCCAAATGAAAAACTGTTTTTT.

The chain links TRBV2 to TRBJ1-2; TRBD1 might be the D (6 bases). Trimming cost V 7 bases and J 7 bases, with 13 bases left between them. The length of the CDR3 is 12 residues. Germline values: CDR1 SNHLY, CDR2 FYNNEI. The CDR3 loop reads CASITGKGGYTF. CDR3 in DNA: TGTGCCAGCATCACAGGGAAGGGTGGCTACACCTTC.

The chain joins TRBV5-6 to TRBJ1-2; perhaps TRBD1 as D (5 bases). The V end was cut by 3 bases, the J end by 5 bases, with 20 bases between. Germline V CDR1 and CDR2: SGHDT, YYEEEE. The CDR3 has 16 amino acids. CDR3 residues: CASSYSGRLTAYGYTF. In DNA, the CDR3 is TGTGCCAGCAGCTACTCGGGACGCCTGACTGCTTATGGCTACACCTTC.

This clonotype appeared a few times. V and J are TRBV20-1 and TRBJ2-7; the D is unclear. Germline assignment: CDR1 DFQATT and CDR2 SNEGSKA (reference sequence). The CDR3 has 12 residues. With 4 bases removed from V and 0 bases from J, the gap between germline ends came to 7 bases. For the CDR3, the DNA is TGCAGTGCTACCAAGAGCTCCTACGAGCAGTACTTC. Encoded protein: CSATKSSYEQYF.

The V call is TRBV5-6, the J call TRBJ1-1; D is uncertain. This CDR3 has 14 amino acids. CDR1 is SGHDT, CDR2 YYEEEE, per germline. V lost 1 base and J lost 2, with 9 bases in between. CDR3 protein: CASSLWQPNTEAFF. Here the CDR3 DNA reads TGTGCCAGCAGCTTGTGGCAACCTAACACTGAAGCTTTCTTT.

This sequence joins TRBV9 and TRBJ1-3; D perhaps matches TRBD1 (5 bases). CDR1 and CDR2 from the germline V gene are SGDLS and YYNGEE. This CDR3 spans 13 amino acids. Trimming took off 0 bases at V and 4 bases at J, with 5 bases between the two ends. The CDR3: CASSVGTGNTIYF. For the CDR3, the DNA is TGTGCCAGCAGCGTAGGGACAGGAAACACCATATATTTT.

This clonotype was seen only a few times. V is TRBV20-1 and J is TRBJ2-3; possibly TRBD2 for D (7 bases). The CDR3 totals 16 residues. Trimming took 0 bases from V and 1 from J, leaving 14 bases between them. CDR1 is DFQATT, CDR2 SNEGSKA, per germline (reference sequence). The CDR3 here is CSARDGGGSGTDTQYF. The CDR3 bases are TGCAGTGCTAGAGATGGGGGCGGGAGTGGCACAGATACGCAGTATTTT.

A remark on this clonotype: One junction end does not reproduce the germline sequence, and a read error may be involved. The genes are TRBV7-7 and TRBJ2-7; D not resolved. Germline V gives CDR1 SSHAT, CDR2 FNYEAQ (reference sequence). The CDR3 spans 14 residues. In DNA, the CDR3 is TGTGCTAGCAGCGAGATTGGGAAGACCTACGAGCAGTACTTC. Residues: CASSEIGKTYEQYF.

This clonotype was detected only a few times. This chain links TRBV7-9 with TRBJ2-5, with 8 bases matching TRBD1. The CDR3 has 15 residues. The V gene's germline CDR1 is SEHNR and CDR2 FQNEAQ (reference sequence). The J segment lost 2 bases and the V segment lost 3 bases, leaving 5 bases of the junction unmatched. The CDR3 DNA is TGTGCCAGCAGCTTTGGACAGGGTCGGCAAGAGACCCAGTACTTC. Its protein is CASSFGQGRQETQYF.

The chain links TRBV5-6 to TRBJ1-1, with D unclear. Trimming pared 2 bases from V and 1 base from J, leaving 9 bases between. Germline CDR1 and CDR2: SGHDT and YYEEEE. This CDR3 is 14 amino acids long. The CDR3 DNA follows: TGTGCCAGCAGCTTCTGGTTCCGGAACACTGAAGCTTTCTTT. This gives the protein CASSFWFRNTEAFF.

The chain recombines TRBV5-6 with TRBJ1-2; D is ambiguous. Looked up from germline, CDR1 is SGHDT and CDR2 is YYEEEE. V was clipped by 4 bases and J by 4 bases, with 11 bases between them. This CDR3 has 13 amino acids. CDR3 nucleotide sequence: TGTGCCAGCAGCCCTTGGACGGCCTATGGCTACACCTTC. Translation: CASSPWTAYGYTF.

The genes are TRBV7-2 and TRBJ2-1; 7 positions agree with TRBD1. V trimming: 3 bases; J trimming: 1 base; junction bases outside the gene matches: 6. This CDR3 has 16 residues. Germline V gene lookup returns CDR1 SGHTA and CDR2 FQGNSA. Here the CDR3 reads CASSFRDSLSYNEQFF. The CDR3 nucleotides read TGTGCCAGCAGCTTCCGGGACAGTCTTTCCTACAATGAGCAGTTCTTC.

This clonotype was seen just once. This rearrangement joins TRBV5-5 to TRBJ2-3, with 7 bases identical to TRBD1. The V and J ends lost 0 bases and 4 bases, in that order; junction bases with no gene match: 8. CDR3 size: 16 residues. Germline V gene data show CDR1 as SGHKS and CDR2 as YYEKEE (reference sequence). CDR3 in amino acids: CASSLEGGRSPDTQYF. CDR3 bases: TGTGCCAGCAGCTTGGAAGGGGGCCGTAGTCCAGATACGCAGTATTTT.

This clonotype appeared many times. A read error may account for a junction end that differs from germline. This sequence joins TRBV12-3 or TRBV12-4 and TRBJ1-2; tentative D call: TRBD1 (6 bases). The CDR3 is made up of 11 amino acids. This CDR3 reads CASSIAQGYTF. In nucleotides, the CDR3 is TGTGCCAGCAGTATAGCACAGGGATACACCTTC.

V usage is TRBV18 and J usage is TRBJ1-2; possibly TRBD1 for D (5 bases). The CDR3 consists of 14 residues. Trimming pared 2 bases from V and 3 bases from J, leaving 10 bases between. In germline, CDR1 is KGHSH, CDR2 LQKENI. In DNA, the CDR3 is TGTGCCAGCTCACCATCGACAGCCGACTATGGCTACACCTTC. Translating gives CASSPSTADYGYTF.

This clonotype occurred many times. The chain couples TRBV6-1 to TRBJ2-1; D unresolved. Trimming shortened V by 3 bases and J by 3 bases, and 9 bases separated the two germline ends. CDR1 is MNHNS and CDR2 is SASEGT in the germline V gene. This CDR3 comprises 14 residues. CDR3 residues: CASSEWGVYNEQFF. The CDR3 bases are TGTGCCAGCAGTGAGTGGGGTGTCTACAATGAGCAGTTCTTC.

This clonotype has a handful of counts. The CDR3 here is CASSSAGGSSYEQYF. DNA for the CDR3: TGTGCCAGCAGCTCAGCGGGGGGCAGCTCCTACGAGCAGTACTTC. V usage is TRBV28 and J usage is TRBJ2-7, with 9 bases lining up with TRBD2. This CDR3 has 15 residues. With 6 bases clipped from V and 0 bases from J, the junction kept 6 bases outside the gene matches. Germline-derived CDR1 and CDR2 are MDHEN and SYDVKM.

The V gene is TRBV3-1, the J gene TRBJ2-7, with TRBD2 matching 7 bases. Germline trimming cut 8 bases from V and 2 bases from J; bases unmatched to any gene: 6. CDR1 LGHDT and CDR2 YNNKEL come from the germline V gene (reference sequence). The length of the CDR3 is 13 residues. CDR3 sequence: CASAPGGTYEQYF. DNA of the CDR3: TGTGCCAGCGCTCCGGGAGGAACCTACGAGCAGTACTTC.